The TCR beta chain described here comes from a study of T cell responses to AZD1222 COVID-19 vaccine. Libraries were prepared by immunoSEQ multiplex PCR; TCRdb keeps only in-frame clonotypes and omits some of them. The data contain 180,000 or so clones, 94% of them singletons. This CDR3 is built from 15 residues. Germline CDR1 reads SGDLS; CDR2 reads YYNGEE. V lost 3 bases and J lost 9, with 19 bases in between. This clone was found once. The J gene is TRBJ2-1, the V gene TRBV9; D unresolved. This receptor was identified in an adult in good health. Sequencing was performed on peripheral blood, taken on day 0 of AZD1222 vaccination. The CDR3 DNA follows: TGTGCCAGCAGCGATGGACCTCAGCAGGTTAGTGAGCAGTTCTTC. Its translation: CASSDGPQQVSEQFF.